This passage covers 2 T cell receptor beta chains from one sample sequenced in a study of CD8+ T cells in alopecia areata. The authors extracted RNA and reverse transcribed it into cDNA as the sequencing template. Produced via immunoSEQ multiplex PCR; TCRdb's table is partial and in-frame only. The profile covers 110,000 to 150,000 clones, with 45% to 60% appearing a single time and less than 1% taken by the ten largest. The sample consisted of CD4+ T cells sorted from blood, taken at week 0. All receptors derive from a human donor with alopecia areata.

CDR3 DNA: TGTGCCTGGAGTGTGACACCAGATCAGCCCCAGCATTTT. As protein: CAWSVTPDQPQHF. This sequence joins TRBV30 and TRBJ1-5; no firm D call. CDR1 is GTSNPN and CDR2 is SVGIG in the germline V gene (reference sequence). With 0 bases removed from V and 5 bases from J, the gap between germline ends came to 8 bases. CDR3 length equals 13 residues.

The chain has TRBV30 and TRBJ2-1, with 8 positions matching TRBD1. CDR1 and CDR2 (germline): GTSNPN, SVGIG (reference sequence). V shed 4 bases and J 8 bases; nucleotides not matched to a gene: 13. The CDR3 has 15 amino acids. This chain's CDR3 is CAWTDWTGNLHEQFF. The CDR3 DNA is TGTGCCTGGACTGACTGGACAGGGAATTTACATGAGCAGTTCTTC.